What follows is one T cell receptor (beta chain) and its context. This entry comes from a study of technical replicates of blood from a few donors. Profiled with immunoSEQ multiplex PCR; TCRdb holds only in-frame clones, not every one. The sample includes 65,000 to 85,000 clones, roughly 98% of them seen just once. The sample was T cells isolated from PBMCs. The source is a human donor in good health.

CDR3 sequence (DNA): TGTGCCAGTAGTATAACATTTGACAGAAAAATGTCTTATGGCTACACCTTC. It translates to CASSITFDRKMSYGYTF. The rearrangement links TRBV19 to TRBJ1-2, with TRBD1 as a possible D gene (5 bases). The CDR3 spans 17 residues. Germline V CDR1 and CDR2: LNHDA, SQIVND (reference sequence). Trimming removed 2 bases from V and 5 bases from J, with 21 bases in between.